This T cell receptor beta chain originates from a study of T cell clones after liver transplantation. Study-wide background: Immunosuppression withdrawal was tried within 2 years after liver transplantation in this trial. HCV positivity affected three of eight recipients; the rest lacked autoimmune or viral indications. Without induction therapy, subjects received standard immunosuppression until 12-24 months post-transplant. Overall study findings and caveats: Donor-reactive sequences fell more than third party-reactive ones, suggesting partial deletion.

CDR3 size: 16 residues. The V gene's germline CDR1 is SGHAT and CDR2 FQNNGV. The trim removed 1 base at V and 6 bases at J, leaving 6 bases unmatched. The method was immunoSEQ multiplex PCR; TCRdb's version includes in-frame clones alone and lacks a portion of them. The data contain over 90,000 clones, roughly four fifths of them seen just once; the ten biggest clones take up approximately 2.9%. Regarding this clone: The antigen is not known.

The rearrangement uses TRBV11-2 and TRBJ2-1; 10 bases line up with TRBD2. The sequence was obtained from a human patient who received a liver transplant. Part of the T cell pool may stem from the graft donor. The sample was CD4+ T cells from blood, taken around 49 months after liver transplant. DNA for the CDR3: TGTGCCAGCAGCTTAGTATTCACTAGCGGGGCCAATGAGCAGTTCTTC. Its protein product is CASSLVFTSGANEQFF.